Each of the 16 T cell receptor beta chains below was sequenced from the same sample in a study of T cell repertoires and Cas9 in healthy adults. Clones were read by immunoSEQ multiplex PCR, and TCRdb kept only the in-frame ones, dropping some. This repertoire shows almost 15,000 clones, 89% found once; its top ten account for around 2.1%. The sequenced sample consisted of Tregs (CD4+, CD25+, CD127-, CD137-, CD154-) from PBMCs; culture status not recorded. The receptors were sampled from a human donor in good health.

This chain's CDR3 is CASRSTGSSYNSPLHF. CDR3 coding DNA: TGTGCCAGCAGATCTACAGGGAGCTCCTATAATTCACCCCTCCACTTT. The chain joins TRBV7-9 to TRBJ1-6; maybe TRBD1 (6 bases). CDR1 SEHNR and CDR2 FQNEAQ come from the germline V gene (reference sequence). The CDR3 runs to 16 residues. V was trimmed by 6 bases and J by 0 bases, leaving 12 bases between them. Supplemented by reference TRBV7-9 and TRBJ1-6, the full variable domain reads DTGVSQNPRHKITKRGQNVTFRCDPISEHNRLYWYRQTLGQGPEFLTYFQNEAQLEKSRLLSDRFSAERPKGSFSTLEIQRTEQGDSAMYLCASRSTGSSYNSPLHFGNGTRLTVT.

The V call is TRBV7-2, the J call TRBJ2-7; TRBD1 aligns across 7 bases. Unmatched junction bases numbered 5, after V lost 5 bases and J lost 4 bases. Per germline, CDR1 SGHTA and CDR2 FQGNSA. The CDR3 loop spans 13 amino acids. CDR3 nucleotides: TGTGCCAGCAGCCGAACAGGGGTGTACGAGCAGTACTTC. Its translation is CASSRTGVYEQYF.

CDR3 bases: TGTGCCAGCAGCGATCCGGGACAGAGACAAGCTTTCTTT. Amino acids: CASSDPGQRQAFF. This chain links TRBV11-2 with TRBJ1-1, with TRBD1 matching 7 bases. CDR1 and CDR2 (germline): SGHAT, FQNNGV. The CDR3 has 13 amino acids. With V trimmed by 5 bases and J by 9 bases, 9 bases remained unmatched.

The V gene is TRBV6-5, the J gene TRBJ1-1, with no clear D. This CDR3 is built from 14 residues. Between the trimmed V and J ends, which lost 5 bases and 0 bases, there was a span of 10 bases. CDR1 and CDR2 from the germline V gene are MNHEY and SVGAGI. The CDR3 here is CASSKLGMNTEAFF. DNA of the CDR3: TGTGCCAGCAGTAAACTGGGCATGAACACTGAAGCTTTCTTT.

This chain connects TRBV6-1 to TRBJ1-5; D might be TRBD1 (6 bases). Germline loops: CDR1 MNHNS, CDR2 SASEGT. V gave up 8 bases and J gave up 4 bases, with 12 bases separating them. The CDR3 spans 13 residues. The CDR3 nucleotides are TGTGCCAGCCGACAGGACGATAATCAGCCCCAGCATTTT. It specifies CASRQDDNQPQHF.

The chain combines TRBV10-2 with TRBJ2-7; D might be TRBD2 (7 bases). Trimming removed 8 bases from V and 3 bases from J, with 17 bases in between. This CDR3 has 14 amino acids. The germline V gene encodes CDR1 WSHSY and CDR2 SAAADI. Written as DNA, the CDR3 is TGCGCCAGCGCCCTTGGGGGGGGCCTCTACGAGCAGTACTTC. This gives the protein CASALGGGLYEQYF.

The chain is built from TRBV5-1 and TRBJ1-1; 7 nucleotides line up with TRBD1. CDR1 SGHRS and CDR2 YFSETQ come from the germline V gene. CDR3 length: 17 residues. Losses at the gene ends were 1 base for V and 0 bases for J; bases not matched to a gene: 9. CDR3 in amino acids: CASSLFVGQIMNTEAFF. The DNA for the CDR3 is TGCGCCAGCAGCTTGTTCGTGGGACAGATTATGAACACTGAAGCTTTCTTT.

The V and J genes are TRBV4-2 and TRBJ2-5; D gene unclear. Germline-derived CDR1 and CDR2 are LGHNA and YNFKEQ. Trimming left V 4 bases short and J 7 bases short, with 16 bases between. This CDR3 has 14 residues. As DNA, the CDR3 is TGTGCCAGCAGCCGAACGGCTGAATTTGGGACCCAGTACTTC. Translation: CASSRTAEFGTQYF.

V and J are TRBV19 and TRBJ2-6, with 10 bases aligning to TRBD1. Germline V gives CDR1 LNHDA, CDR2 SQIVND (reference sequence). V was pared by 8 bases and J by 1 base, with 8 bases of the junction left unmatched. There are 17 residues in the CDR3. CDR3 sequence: CASYNRDRGSGANVLTF. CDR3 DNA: TGTGCCAGTTATAACCGGGACAGGGGATCTGGGGCCAACGTCCTGACTTTC. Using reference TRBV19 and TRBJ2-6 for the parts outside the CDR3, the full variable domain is DGGITQSPKYLFRKEGQNVTLSCEQNLNHDAMYWYRQDPGQGLRLIYYSQIVNDFQKGDIAEGYSVSREKKESFPLTVTSAQKNPTAFYLCASYNRDRGSGANVLTFGAGSRLTVL.

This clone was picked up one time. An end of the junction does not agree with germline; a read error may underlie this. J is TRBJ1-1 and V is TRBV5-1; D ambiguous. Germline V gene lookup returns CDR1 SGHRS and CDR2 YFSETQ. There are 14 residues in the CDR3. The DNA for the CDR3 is TGCGCCAGCGGCTTGGTCCTTGGGCACACTGAGGCTTTCTTT. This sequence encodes CASGLVLGHTEAFF.

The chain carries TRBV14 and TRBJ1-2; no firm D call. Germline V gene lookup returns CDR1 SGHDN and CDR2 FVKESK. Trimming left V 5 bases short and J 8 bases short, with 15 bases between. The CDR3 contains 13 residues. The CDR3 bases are TGTGCCAGCAGCTTAAATCATCGGAGCGGCTACACCTTC. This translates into CASSLNHRSGYTF. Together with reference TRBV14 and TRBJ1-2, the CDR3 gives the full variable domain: EAGVTQFPSHSVIEKGQTVTLRCDPISGHDNLYWYRRVMGKEIKFLLHFVKESKQDESGMPNNRFLAERTGGTYSTLKVQPAELEDSGVYFCASSLNHRSGYTFGSGTRLTVV.

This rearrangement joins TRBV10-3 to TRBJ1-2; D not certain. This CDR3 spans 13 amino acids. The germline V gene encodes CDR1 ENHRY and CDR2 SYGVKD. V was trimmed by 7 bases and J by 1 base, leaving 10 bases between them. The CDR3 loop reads CAITREGNYGYTF. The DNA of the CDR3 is TGTGCCATCACCCGAGAGGGTAACTATGGCTACACCTTC.

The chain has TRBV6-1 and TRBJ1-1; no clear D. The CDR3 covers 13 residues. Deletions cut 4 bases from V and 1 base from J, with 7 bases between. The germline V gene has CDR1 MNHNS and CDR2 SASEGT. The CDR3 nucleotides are TGTGCCAGCAGTGCAGCGAAGAACACTGAAGCTTTCTTT. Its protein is CASSAAKNTEAFF.

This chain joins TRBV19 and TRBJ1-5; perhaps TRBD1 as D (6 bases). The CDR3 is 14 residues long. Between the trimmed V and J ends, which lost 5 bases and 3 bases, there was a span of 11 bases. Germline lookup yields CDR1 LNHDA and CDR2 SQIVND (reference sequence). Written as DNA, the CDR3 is TGTGCCAGTAGTGATCAGGGGAACAATCAGCCCCAGCATTTT. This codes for CASSDQGNNQPQHF.

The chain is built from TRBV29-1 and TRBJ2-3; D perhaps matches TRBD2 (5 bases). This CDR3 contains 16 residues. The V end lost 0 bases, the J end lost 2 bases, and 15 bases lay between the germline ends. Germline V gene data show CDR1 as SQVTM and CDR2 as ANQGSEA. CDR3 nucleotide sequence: TGCAGCGTTGAAGATCGCTACCACGGGAACACAGATACGCAGTATTTT. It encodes CSVEDRYHGNTDTQYF.

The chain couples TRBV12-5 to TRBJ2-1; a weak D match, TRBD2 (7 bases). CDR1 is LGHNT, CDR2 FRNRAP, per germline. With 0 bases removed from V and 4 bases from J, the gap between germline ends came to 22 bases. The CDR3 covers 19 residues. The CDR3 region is CASGLVLTSRGAEYNEQFF. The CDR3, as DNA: TGTGCTAGTGGTTTGGTATTGACCTCCCGGGGGGCCGAATACAATGAGCAGTTCTTC.